This T cell receptor beta chain was captured in a study of regulatory T cells in long-lasting Graves disease. The CDR3 is made up of 15 amino acids. CDR1 is SGHTA and CDR2 is FQGTGA in the germline V gene. In building TCR beta libraries, iRepertoire HTBI primers were used together with Arm-PCR of CDR3 regions. TCRdb passed the multiplex PCR reads through MiXCR, listing each CDR3 protein once. The table lists 300,000 to 400,000 distinct CDR3 sequences, approximately 15% of them singletons. This clonotype came up a few times. At one end the junction does not follow the germline gene, possibly because of a read error. The time point was: newly diagnosed GD, antithyroid drugs for less than 3 months. PBMCs provided the RNA from which the TCR library was made. Separately, the same data were catalogued under a study of T cells in Graves' hyperthyroidism and ophthalmopathy. That publication notes: The definition of stable Graves' hyperthyroidism was no ophthalmopathy progression within 18 months.

The sample in question was peripheral blood mononuclear cells (PBMCs), obtained at new diagnosis, from a patient treated with antithyroid drugs. This TCR derives from a man aged 35-49 years with Graves disease. The J gene is TRBJ2-1, the V gene TRBV7-3; D gene uncertain. This CDR3 is CASSLGDTVYNGQFF. Written as DNA, the CDR3 is TGTGCCAGCAGCTTAGGGGATACGGTCTACAATGGGCAGTTCTTC.